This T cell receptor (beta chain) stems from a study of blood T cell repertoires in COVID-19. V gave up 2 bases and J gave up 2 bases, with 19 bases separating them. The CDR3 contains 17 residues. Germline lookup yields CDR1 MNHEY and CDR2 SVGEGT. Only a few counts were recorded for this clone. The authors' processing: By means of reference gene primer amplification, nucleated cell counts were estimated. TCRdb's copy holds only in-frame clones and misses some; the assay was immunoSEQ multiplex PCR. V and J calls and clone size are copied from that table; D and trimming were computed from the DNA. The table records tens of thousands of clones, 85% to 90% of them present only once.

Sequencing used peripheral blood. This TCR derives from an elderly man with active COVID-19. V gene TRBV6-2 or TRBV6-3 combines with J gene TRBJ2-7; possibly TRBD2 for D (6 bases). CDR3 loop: CASSYLDIGGPPYEQYF. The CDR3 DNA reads TGTGCCAGCAGTTACCTTGACATAGGAGGGCCCCCCTACGAGCAGTACTTC.